This T cell receptor beta chain was identified in a study of Tregs in tolerant kidney transplant recipients (dated by TCRdb to between 2018 and 2021). Looking at the study overall: The study applied TCRbeta sequencing to find donor-specific regulatory T cells before combined kidney and bone marrow transplantation and then followed those same cells after transplant. Several methods of expanding Tregs specific for an allogeneic donor were compared by TCRbeta repertoire sequencing in a few healthy controls. What the authors observed across the whole study: Because the study included only a small number of patients, the results must be confirmed in larger populations and under other immunosuppression protocols. Biological reproducibility was not directly assessed, although technical replication error appeared to be minimal. Expanding Tregs with activated donor B cells appeared to identify the most biologically relevant and donor-specific TCRbeta repertoire.

V loses 4 bases, J loses 0 bases, and the germline ends lie 12 bases apart. The germline V gene supplies CDR1 SQVTM and CDR2 ANQGSEA. The CDR3 runs 15 amino acids, cysteine and phenylalanine included. Only CDR3 DNA is held: 45 bases, read in frame from base 1. On this clone: The target of this receptor is not known. No much larger clone is present one base from it, and per-base qualities are unavailable.

For TCRbeta CDR3 sequencing, genomic DNA was extracted from sorted cells using the QIAGEN DNeasy Blood and Tissue Kit. High-throughput TCRbeta CDR3 sequencing was carried out commercially through immunoSEQ, with PCR amplification with bias correction and internal controls included. On the authors' methods: Unique productive TCRbeta sequences were defined by CDR3 nucleotide sequence when primers matched and otherwise by CDR3 amino acid sequence together with Vbeta and Jbeta genes. Sorting error was corrected by removing sequences shared between sorted populations at a frequency ratio of 2:1 or less, and the remaining shared sequences were assigned to the higher population. A sequence was defined as donor-reactive if the sequence was expanded at least 5-fold in CFSE-low cells compared with unstimulated cells and had a frequency of at least 0.01% in CFSE-low cells. Jensen-Shannon divergence, calculated on the top 100 TCRbeta sequences ranked by frequency, was used to quantify repertoire divergence. For samples with multiple sequencing runs, sorting error was corrected separately for each run before the runs were pooled. Here the immuneACCESS table is served through TCRdb, limited to in-frame sequences with V and J called. Missing clones are a known gap in these copies; in checked studies unresolved V genes cover under half, and the rest lacks a known reason. Clonal size and the V and J genes are those of that table, whereas D and trimming came from the DNA. The sample profile shows about 240,000 clones; 80% to 85% of them were found once. Roughly 0.67% of the sample comes from the top ten.

Unstimulated Tregs (CD4+CD25+CD127-), CD4+ non-Tregs (CD4+CD25-), CD4 and CD8 cells were FACS-sorted from thawed PBMCs. Healthy control blood was obtained either as purchased buffy coats or from healthy volunteers. Healthy control blood was processed to PBMCs with a Ficoll density gradient and then cryopreserved, whereas patient PBMCs were collected both before and after transplant. Here the chain combines TRBV29-1 and TRBJ2-2; the D gene assignment is perhaps TRBD1 or TRBD2, with each matching 6 bases. The TCR comes from a human donor in good health. Material: CD4+ T cells from blood. The DNA reads TGCAGCGTTGGGTTTAGGGGGGCGAACACCGGGGAGCTGTTTTTT. Protein translation: CSVGFRGANTGELFF.